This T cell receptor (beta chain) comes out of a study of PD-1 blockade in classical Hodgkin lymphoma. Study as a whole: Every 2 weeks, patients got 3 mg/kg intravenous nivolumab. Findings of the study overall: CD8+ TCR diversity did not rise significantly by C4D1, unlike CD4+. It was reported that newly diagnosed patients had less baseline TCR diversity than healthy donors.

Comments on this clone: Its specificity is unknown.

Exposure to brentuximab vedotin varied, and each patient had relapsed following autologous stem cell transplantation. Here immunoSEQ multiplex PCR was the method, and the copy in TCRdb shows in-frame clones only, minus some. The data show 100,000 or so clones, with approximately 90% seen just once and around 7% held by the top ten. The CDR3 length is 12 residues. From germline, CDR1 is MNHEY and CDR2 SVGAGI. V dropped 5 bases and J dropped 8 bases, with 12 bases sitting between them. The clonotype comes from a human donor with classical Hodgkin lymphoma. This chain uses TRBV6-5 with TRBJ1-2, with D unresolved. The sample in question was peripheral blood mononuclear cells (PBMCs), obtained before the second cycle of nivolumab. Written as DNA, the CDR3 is TGTGCCAGCAGTGATAGGGTTGAGGGCTACACCTTC. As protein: CASSDRVEGYTF.